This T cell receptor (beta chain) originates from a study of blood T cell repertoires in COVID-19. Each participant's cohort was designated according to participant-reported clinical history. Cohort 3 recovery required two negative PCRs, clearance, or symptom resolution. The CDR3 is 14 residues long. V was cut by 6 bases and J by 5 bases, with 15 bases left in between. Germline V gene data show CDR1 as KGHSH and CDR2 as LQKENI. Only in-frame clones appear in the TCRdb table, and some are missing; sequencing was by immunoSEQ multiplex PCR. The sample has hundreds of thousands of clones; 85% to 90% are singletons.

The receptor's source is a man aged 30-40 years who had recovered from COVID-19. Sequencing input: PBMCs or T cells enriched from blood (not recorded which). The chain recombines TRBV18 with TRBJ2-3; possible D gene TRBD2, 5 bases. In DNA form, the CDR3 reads TGTGCCAGCTCCCCTAAGAGGGAGATAGATACGCAGTATTTT. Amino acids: CASSPKREIDTQYF.